The present T cell receptor beta chain was sequenced within a study of cytomegalovirus exposure and HLA in healthy donors. Per the germline V gene, CDR1 is MNHNY and CDR2 is SVGAGI (reference sequence). Trimming removed 0 bases from V and 2 bases from J; junction bases left unmatched: 3. This CDR3 is 15 amino acids long. Primers for the PCR totalled 60 Vbeta and 13 Jbeta. TCRdb keeps only in-frame clones here, not all; method: immunoSEQ multiplex PCR. The table has 150,000 to 200,000 clones, approximately 84% seen once; the top ten hold 3.5% to 4%. Specimen: PBMCs. The receptor was isolated from a man in his fifties or sixties in good health and CMV-seronegative. This sequence joins TRBV6-6 and TRBJ2-7; 8 bases are a match to TRBD1. CDR3 protein: CASSYSAGGTYEQYF. The DNA for the CDR3 is TGTGCCAGCAGTTACTCGGCAGGGGGCACCTACGAGCAGTACTTC.